This T cell receptor beta chain emerged from a study of identical twins. Using its own MiXCR run on the 5' RACE reads, TCRdb lists one record per CDR3 protein. In the table there are hundreds of thousands of distinct CDR3 sequences, approximately 9% of which are singletons. Trimming took off 2 bases at V and 9 bases at J, with 8 bases between the two ends. The CDR3 is 12 amino acids. Per the germline V gene, CDR1 is SGHAT and CDR2 is FQNNGV. For this clonotype: Its antigen is still unknown.

General study results and limits: Not following the same donors, the study drew its conclusions from cross-sectional statistical analysis.

The same data also contributed to another study, on yellow fever vaccine responses in identical twins.

The receptor comes from a woman under 30 in good health. The chain uses TRBV11-2 and TRBJ2-1, with D tentatively TRBD2 (5 bases). Specimen: PBMCs. The CDR3 protein is CASSLRRPEQFF. The CDR3 region has the DNA TGTGCCAGCAGCTTAAGGAGGCCTGAGCAGTTCTTC.